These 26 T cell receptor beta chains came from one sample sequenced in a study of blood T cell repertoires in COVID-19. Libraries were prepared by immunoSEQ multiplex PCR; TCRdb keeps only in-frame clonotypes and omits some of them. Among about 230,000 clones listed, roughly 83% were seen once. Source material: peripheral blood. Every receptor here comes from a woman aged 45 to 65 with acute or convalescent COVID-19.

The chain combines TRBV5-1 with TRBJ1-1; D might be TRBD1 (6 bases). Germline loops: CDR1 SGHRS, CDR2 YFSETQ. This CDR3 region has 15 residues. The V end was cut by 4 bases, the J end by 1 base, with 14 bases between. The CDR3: CASSPGHTSNTEAFF. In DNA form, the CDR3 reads TGCGCCAGCAGCCCGGGACATACGTCGAACACTGAAGCTTTCTTT. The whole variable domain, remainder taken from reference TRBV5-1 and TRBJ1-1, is KAGVTQTPRYLIKTRGQQVTLSCSPISGHRSVSWYQQTPGQGLQFLFEYFSETQRNKGNFPGRFSGRQFSNSRSEMNVSTLELGDSALYLCASSPGHTSNTEAFFGQGTRLTVV.

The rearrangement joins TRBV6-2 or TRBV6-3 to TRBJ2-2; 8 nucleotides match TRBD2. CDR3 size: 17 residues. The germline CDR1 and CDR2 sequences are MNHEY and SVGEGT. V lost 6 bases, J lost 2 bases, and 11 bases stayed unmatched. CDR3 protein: CASSRTSWGLNTGELFF. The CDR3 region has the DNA TGTGCCAGCAGCCGGACTAGCTGGGGGCTAAACACCGGGGAGCTGTTTTTT.

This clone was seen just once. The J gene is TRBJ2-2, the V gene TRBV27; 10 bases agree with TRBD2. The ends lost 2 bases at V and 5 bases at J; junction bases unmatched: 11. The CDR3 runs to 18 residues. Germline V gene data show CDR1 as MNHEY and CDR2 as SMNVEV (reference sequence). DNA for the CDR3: TGTGCCAGCAGTTTAAATGGGCTAGCGGGAGTTGGGACCGGGGAGCTGTTTTTT. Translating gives CASSLNGLAGVGTGELFF.

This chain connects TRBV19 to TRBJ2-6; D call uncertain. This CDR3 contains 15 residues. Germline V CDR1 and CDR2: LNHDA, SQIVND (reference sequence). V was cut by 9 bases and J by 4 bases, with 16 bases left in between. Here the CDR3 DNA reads TGTGCCAGCGAACAACAACGTTCGGGGGCCAACGTCCTGACTTTC. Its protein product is CASEQQRSGANVLTF.

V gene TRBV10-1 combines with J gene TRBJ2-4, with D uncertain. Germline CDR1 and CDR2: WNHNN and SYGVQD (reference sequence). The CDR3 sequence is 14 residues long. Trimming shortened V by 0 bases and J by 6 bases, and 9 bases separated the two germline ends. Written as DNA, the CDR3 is TGCGCCAGCAGTGAGTCGAGATCCCTAAACATTCAGTACTTC. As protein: CASSESRSLNIQYF.

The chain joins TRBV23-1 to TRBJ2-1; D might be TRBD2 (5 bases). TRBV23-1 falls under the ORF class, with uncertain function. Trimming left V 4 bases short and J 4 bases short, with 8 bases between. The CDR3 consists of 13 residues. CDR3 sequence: CASSLLVYNEQFF. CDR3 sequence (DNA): TGCGCCAGCAGTCTACTAGTTTACAATGAGCAGTTCTTC.

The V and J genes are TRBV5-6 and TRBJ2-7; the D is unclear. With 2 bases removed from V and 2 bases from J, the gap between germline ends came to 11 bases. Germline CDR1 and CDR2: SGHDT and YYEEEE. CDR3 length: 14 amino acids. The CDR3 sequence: CASSFRPEAYEQYF. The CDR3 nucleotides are TGTGCCAGCAGCTTTCGTCCTGAGGCCTACGAGCAGTACTTC.

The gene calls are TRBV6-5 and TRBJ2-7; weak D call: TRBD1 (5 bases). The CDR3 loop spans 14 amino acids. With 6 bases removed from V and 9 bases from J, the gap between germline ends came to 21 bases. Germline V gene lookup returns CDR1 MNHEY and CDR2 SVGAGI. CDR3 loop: CASSAFVDMGGQYF. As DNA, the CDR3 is TGTGCCAGCAGCGCGTTTGTGGACATGGGCGGGCAGTACTTC.

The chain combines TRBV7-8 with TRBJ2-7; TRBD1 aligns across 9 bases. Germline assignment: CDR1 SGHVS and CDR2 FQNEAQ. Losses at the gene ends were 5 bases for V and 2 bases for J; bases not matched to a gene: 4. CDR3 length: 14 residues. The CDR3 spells CASSPGTGPYEQYF. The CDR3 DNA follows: TGTGCCAGCAGCCCCGGGACAGGGCCCTACGAGCAGTACTTC.

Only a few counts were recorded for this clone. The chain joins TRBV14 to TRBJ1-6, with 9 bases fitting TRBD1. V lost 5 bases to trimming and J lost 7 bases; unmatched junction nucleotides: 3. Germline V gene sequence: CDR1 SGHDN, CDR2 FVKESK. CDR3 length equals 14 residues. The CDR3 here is CASSDRGRNSPLHF. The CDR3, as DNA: TGTGCCAGCAGCGACAGGGGGAGAAATTCACCCCTCCACTTT.

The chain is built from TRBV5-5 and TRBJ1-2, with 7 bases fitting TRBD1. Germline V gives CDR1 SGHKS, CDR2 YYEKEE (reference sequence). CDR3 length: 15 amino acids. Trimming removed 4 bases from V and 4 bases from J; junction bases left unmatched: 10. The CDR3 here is CASSPDRPPGYGYTF. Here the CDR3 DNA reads TGTGCCAGCAGCCCGGACAGGCCCCCAGGCTATGGCTACACCTTC.

CDR3 nucleotides: TGTGCCAGCAGTTCTGGTAGAGGCACTGAAGCTTTCTTT. Residues: CASSSGRGTEAFF. J is TRBJ1-1 and V is TRBV28; D ambiguous. CDR1 MDHEN and CDR2 SYDVKM come from the germline V gene. Trimming shortened V by 4 bases and J by 4 bases, and 10 bases separated the two germline ends. The CDR3 sequence is 13 residues long. The whole variable domain, remainder taken from reference TRBV28 and TRBJ1-1, is DVKVTQSSRYLVKRTGEKVFLECVQDMDHENMFWYRQDPGLGLRLIYFSYDVKMKEKGDIPEGYSVSREKKERFSLILESASTNQTSMYLCASSSGRGTEAFFGQGTRLTVV.

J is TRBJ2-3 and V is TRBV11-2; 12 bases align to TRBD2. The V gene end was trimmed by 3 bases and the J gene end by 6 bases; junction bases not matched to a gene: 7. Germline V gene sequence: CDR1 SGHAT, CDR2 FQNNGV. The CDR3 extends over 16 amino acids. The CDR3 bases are TGTGCCAGCAGCTTCCGGACTAGCGGGGTCGGTGATACGCAGTATTTT. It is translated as CASSFRTSGVGDTQYF.

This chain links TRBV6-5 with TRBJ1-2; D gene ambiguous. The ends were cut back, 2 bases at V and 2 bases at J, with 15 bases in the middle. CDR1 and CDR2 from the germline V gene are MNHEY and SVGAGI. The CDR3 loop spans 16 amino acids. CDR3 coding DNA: TGTGCCAGCAGTTACGGGTTCGGGGAGGAGAACTATGGCTACACCTTC. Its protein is CASSYGFGEENYGYTF.

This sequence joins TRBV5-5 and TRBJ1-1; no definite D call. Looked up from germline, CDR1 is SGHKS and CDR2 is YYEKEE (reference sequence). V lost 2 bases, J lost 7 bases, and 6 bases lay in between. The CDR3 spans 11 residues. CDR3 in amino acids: CASSFRDEAFF. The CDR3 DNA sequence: TGTGCCAGCAGCTTTCGCGATGAAGCTTTCTTT.

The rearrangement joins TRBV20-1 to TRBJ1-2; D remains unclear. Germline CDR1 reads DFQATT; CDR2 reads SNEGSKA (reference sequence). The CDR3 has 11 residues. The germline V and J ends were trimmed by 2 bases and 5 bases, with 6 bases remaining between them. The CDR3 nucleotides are TGCAGTGCTAGACCCCAGTATGGCTACACCTTC. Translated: CSARPQYGYTF.

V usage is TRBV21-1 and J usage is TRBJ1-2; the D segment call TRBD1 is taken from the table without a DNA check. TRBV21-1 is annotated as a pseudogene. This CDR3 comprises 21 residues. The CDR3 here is CASSNSLSPGQGKEGNYGYTF. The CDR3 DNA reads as TGTGCCAGCAGCAATTCCCTATCCCCGGGACAGGGCAAAGAGGGGAACTATGGCTACACCTTC.

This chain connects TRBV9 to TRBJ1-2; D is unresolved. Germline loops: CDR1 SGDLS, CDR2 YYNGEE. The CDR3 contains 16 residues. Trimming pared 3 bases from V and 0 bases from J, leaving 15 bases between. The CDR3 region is CASSGDTFSANYGYTF. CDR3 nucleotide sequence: TGTGCCAGCAGCGGTGATACGTTTTCAGCTAACTATGGCTACACCTTC.

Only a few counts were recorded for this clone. The CDR3 loop reads CASSYSTEMWQYF. DNA for the CDR3: TGTGCCAGCAGTTACTCTACTGAGATGTGGCAGTACTTC. The chain employs TRBV6-6 and TRBJ2-7; D is ambiguous. Germline V CDR1 and CDR2: MNHNY, SVGAGI (reference sequence). Between the trimmed V and J ends, which lost 0 bases and 9 bases, there was a span of 12 bases. The CDR3 length is 13 residues.

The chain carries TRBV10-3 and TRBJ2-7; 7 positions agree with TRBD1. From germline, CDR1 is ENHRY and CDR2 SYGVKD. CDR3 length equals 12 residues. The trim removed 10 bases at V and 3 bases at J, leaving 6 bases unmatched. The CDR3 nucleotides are TGTGCCACTACAGGGGCCCTCTACGAGCAGTACTTC. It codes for CATTGALYEQYF.

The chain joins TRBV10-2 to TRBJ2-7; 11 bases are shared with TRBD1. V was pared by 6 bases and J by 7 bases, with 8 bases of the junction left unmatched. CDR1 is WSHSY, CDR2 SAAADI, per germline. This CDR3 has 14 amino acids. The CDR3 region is CASRPGQGGREQYF. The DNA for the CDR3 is TGCGCCAGCAGGCCGGGACAGGGGGGACGAGAGCAGTACTTC.

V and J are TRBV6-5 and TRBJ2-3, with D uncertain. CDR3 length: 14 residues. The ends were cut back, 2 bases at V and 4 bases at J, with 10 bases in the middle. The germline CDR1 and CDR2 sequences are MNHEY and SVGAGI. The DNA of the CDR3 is TGTGCCAGCAGTTACGGGCAGAGCCCAGATACGCAGTATTTT. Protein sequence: CASSYGQSPDTQYF.

CDR3 nucleotide sequence: TGTGCCAGCAGTGAAGCAACTGCAACTAATGAAAAACTGTTTTTT. Translated: CASSEATATNEKLFF. This sequence joins TRBV6-1 and TRBJ1-4; D is unclear. CDR3 length: 15 amino acids. Germline V gene lookup returns CDR1 MNHNS and CDR2 SASEGT. The ends were cut back, 0 bases at V and 0 bases at J, with 5 bases in the middle.

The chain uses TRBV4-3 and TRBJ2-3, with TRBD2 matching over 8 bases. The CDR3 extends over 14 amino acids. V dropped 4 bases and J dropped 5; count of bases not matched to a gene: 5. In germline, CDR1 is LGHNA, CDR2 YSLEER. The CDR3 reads CASSPGGAGDTQYF. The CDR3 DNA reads TGCGCCAGCAGCCCCGGGGGGGCCGGAGATACGCAGTATTTT.

CDR3 sequence: CASSLDWQLGAYGYTF. The CDR3 DNA is TGCGCCAGCAGCTTGGATTGGCAGCTTGGGGCCTATGGCTACACCTTC. V and J are TRBV5-1 and TRBJ1-2; TRBD1 is a possible D gene (5 bases). CDR3 length: 16 residues. V lost 0 bases and J lost 4, with 16 bases in between. From germline, CDR1 is SGHRS and CDR2 YFSETQ.

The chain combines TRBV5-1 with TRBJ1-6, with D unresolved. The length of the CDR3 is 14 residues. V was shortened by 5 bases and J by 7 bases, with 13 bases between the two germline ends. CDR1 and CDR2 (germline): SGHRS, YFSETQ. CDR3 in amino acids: CASSWADGNSPLHF. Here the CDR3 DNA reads TGCGCCAGCAGTTGGGCTGATGGCAATTCACCCCTCCACTTT.